This is a list of T cell receptor beta chains from one sample in a study of T cell responses to AZD1222 COVID-19 vaccine. Data came from immunoSEQ multiplex PCR; TCRdb stores just in-frame clones and leaves some out. The sample contains roughly 130,000 clones, 75% to 90% of which appear only once. The sequenced sample was peripheral blood, obtained on day 0 of AZD1222 vaccination. The receptors were sampled from an adult in good health. CDR3s include the opening cysteine and the closing phenylalanine or tryptophan. The order of the fields is V gene, clone size, J gene, D gene, CDR3 DNA, CDR3 protein. A D gene is named only where the DNA matches it firmly. Not every row has a clone size; where given, it reads once, few, many or a size class.

TRBV15	.	TRBJ1-4	TRBD1	TGTGCCACCAGCAAGGACAGGGGAATGGGTGAAAAACTGTTTTTT	CATSKDRGMGEKLFF
TRBV5-1	.	TRBJ1-1	.	TGCGCCAGCAAGGCGGGCACTGAAGCTTTCTTT	CASKAGTEAFF
TRBV28	once	TRBJ1-2	TRBD1	TGTGCCAGCAGCCTACCTACAGGGGGAAGCGGCTACACCTTC	CASSLPTGGSGYTF
TRBV18	.	TRBJ2-1	.	TGTGCCAGCTCACCAAGGGGGAGCATTTACAATGAGCAGTTCTTC	CASSPRGSIYNEQFF
TRBV2	.	TRBJ1-6	TRBD1	TGTGCCAGCAGTGACGTCGGGGGGACAGGAAGAGGGTATAATTCACCCCTCCACTTT	CASSDVGGTGRGYNSPLHF
TRBV4-1	.	TRBJ1-1	.	TGCGCCAGCAGCCCCAGCAGTCGGAATACCAACACTGAAGCTTTCTTT	CASSPSSRNTNTEAFF
TRBV19	few	TRBJ1-1	.	TGTGCCAGTAGTGGACATCCCCAGAGTACTGAAGCTTTCTTT	CASSGHPQSTEAFF
TRBV2	.	TRBJ1-5	.	TGTGCCAGCAGTGCAGGTCAGCCCCAGCATTTT	CASSAGQPQHF
TRBV5-6	.	TRBJ2-4	.	TGTGCCAGCAGCTTGGCGGGGAGCAGGACCAAAAACATTCAGTACTTC	CASSLAGSRTKNIQYF
TRBV29-1	.	TRBJ2-5	.	TGCAGCGTTGTCTTGGGTCAAGGGACCCAGTACTTC	CSVVLGQGTQYF
TRBV7-9	.	TRBJ1-1	.	TGTGCCAGCAGCTTAGGAGGAGGTGAAGCTTTCTTT	CASSLGGGEAFF
TRBV28	once	TRBJ1-5	.	TGTGCCAGCAGTTTTTTAGCTCAGCCCCAGCATTTT	CASSFLAQPQHF
TRBV19	.	TRBJ2-7	.	TGTGCCAGTAGTGGGGACCTCTACGAGCAGTACTTC	CASSGDLYEQYF
TRBV2	once	TRBJ1-2	.	TGTGCCAGCACTTTTCCAGGGGTTAACTATGGCTACACCTTC	CASTFPGVNYGYTF
TRBV12-3/TRBV12-4	.	TRBJ2-7	.	TGTGCCAGCAGTTTCAGGGACGAGCAGTACTTC	CASSFRDEQYF
TRBV5-1	once	TRBJ2-5	.	TGCGCCAGCAGCTTGGGAGACAGGCCACAAGAGACCCAGTACTTC	CASSLGDRPQETQYF
TRBV7-8	.	TRBJ2-1	.	TGTGCCAGCAGCCCCCCGTTGGGCAATGAGCAGTTCTTC	CASSPPLGNEQFF
TRBV28	.	TRBJ2-7	.	TGTGCCAGCAGCCTTAGACACGAGCAGTACTTC	CASSLRHEQYF
TRBV15	.	TRBJ2-1	.	TGTGCCACCAGCAGGCTACTAGGAAGTCACAATGAGCAGTTCTTC	CATSRLLGSHNEQFF
TRBV25-1	.	TRBJ2-1	.	TGTGCCAGCACGGTGGGGGTCAATGAGCAGTTCTTC	CASTVGVNEQFF
TRBV9	.	TRBJ1-2	.	TGTGCCAGCAGCCCTGAATCAAACTCGGGCTATGGCTACACCTTC	CASSPESNSGYGYTF
TRBV5-1	.	TRBJ1-1	.	TGCGCCAGCACCGACATGAACACTGAAGCTTTCTTT	CASTDMNTEAFF
TRBV27	.	TRBJ2-3	TRBD2	TGTGCCAGCAGTCCCAAGGGGACCGGGACTAGCGGGGGGCGGACGCAGTATTTT	CASSPKGTGTSGGRTQYF
TRBV5-4	.	TRBJ2-2	TRBD2	TGTGCCAGCCAGGGACTAGCGAACACCGGGGAGCTGTTTTTT	CASQGLANTGELFF
TRBV28	.	TRBJ1-1	.	TGTGCCAGCAGCCCGGACCGCCGTTCCACTGAAGCTTTCTTT	CASSPDRRSTEAFF
TRBV14	.	TRBJ1-2	.	TGTGCCAGCAGCCAAGCCGGGGGTGAGGGCTACACCTTC	CASSQAGGEGYTF
TRBV9	.	TRBJ1-3	.	TGTGCCAGCAGCGTAAGAGGAGGGAGGCCATCTGGAAACACCATATATTTT	CASSVRGGRPSGNTIYF
TRBV7-2	.	TRBJ2-7	.	TGTGCCAGCAGCTTAAAGGGAGGCCACGAGCAGTACTTC	CASSLKGGHEQYF
TRBV12-5	.	TRBJ2-2	.	TGTGCTAGTGGTCGAGAGACAGGGAGGTTGTTTTTT	CASGRETGRLFF